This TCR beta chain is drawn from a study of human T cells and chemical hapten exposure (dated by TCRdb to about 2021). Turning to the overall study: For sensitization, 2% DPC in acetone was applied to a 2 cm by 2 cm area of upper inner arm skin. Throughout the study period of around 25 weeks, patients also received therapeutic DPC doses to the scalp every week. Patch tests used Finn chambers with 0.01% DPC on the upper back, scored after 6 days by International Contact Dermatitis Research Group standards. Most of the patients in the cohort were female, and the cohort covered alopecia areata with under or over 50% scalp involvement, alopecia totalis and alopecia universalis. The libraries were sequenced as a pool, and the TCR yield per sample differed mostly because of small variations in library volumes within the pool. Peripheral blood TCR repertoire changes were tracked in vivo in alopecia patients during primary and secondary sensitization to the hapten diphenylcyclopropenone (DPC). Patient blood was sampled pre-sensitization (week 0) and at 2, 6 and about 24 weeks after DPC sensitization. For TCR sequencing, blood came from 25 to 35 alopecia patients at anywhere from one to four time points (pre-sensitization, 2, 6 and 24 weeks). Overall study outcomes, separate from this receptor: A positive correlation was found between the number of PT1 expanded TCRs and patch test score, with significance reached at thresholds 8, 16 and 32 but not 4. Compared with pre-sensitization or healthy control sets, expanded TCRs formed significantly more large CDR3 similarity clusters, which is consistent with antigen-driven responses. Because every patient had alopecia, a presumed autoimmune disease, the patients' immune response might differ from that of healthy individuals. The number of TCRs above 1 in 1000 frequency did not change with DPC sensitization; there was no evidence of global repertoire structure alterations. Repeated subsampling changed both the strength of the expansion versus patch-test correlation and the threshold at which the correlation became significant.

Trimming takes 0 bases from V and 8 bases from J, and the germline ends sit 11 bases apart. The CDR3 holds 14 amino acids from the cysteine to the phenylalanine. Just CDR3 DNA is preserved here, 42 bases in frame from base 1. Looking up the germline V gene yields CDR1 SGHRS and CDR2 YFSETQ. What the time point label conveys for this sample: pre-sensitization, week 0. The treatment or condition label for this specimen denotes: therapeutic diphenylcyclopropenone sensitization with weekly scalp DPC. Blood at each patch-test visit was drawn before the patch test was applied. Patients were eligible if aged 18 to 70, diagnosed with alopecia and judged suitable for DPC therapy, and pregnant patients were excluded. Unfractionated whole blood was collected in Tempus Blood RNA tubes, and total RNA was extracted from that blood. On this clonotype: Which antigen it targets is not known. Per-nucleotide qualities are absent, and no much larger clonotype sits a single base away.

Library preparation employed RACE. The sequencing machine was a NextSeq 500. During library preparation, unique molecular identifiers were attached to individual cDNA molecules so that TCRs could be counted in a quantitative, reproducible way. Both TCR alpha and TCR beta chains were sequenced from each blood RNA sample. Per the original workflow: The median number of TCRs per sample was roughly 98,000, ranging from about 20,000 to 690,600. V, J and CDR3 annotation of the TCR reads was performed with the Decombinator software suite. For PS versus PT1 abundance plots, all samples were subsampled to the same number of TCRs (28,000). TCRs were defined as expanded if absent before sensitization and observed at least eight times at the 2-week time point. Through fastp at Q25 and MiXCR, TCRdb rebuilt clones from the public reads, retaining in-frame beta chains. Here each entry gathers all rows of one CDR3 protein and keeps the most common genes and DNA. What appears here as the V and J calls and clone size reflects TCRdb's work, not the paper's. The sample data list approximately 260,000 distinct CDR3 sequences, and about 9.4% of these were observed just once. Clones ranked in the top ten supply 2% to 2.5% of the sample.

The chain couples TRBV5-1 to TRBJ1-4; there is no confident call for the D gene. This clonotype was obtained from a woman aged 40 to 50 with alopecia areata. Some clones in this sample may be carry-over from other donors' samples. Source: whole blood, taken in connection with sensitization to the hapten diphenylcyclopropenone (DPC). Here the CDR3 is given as CASSLAQFGEKLFF. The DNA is TGCGCCAGCAGCTTGGCGCAGTTCGGCGAAAAACTGTTTTTT. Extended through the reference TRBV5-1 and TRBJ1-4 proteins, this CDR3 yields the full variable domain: KAGVTQTPRYLIKTRGQQVTLSCSPISGHRSVSWYQQTPGQGLQFLFEYFSETQRNKGNFPGRFSGRQFSNSRSEMNVSTLELGDSALYLCASSLAQFGEKLFFGSGTQLSVL.